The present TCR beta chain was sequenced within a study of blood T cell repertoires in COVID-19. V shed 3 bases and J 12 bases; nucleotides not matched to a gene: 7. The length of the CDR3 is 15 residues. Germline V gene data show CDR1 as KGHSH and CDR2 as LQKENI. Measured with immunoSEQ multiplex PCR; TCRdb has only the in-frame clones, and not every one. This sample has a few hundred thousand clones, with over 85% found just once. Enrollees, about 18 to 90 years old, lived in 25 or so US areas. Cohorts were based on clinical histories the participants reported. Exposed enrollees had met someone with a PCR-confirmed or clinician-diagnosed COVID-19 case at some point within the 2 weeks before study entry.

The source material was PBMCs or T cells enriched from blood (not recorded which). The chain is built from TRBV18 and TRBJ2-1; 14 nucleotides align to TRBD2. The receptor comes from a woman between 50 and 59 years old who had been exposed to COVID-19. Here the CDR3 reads CASSPGTSGGQGQFF. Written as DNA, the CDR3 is TGTGCCAGCTCACCCGGGACTAGCGGGGGTCAGGGGCAGTTCTTC.